Below are 16 T cell receptor beta chains sequenced from a single sample in a study of T cells in Graves' hyperthyroidism and ophthalmopathy. Using RNA transcripts as the source, TCR beta CDR3 regions were amplified. A set of HTBI primers served as the primers for a first-round RT-PCR of the TCR CDR3. TCRdb itself ran the multiplex PCR reads through MiXCR, one entry per CDR3 protein. This sample has around 300,000 distinct CDR3 sequences, with about an eighth found just once. Sequencing input: blood. These receptors were taken from a middle-aged woman with Graves' ophthalmopathy.

This clonotype was seen ten or more times. The V and J genes are TRBV20-1 and TRBJ1-1, with a tentative D call TRBD1 (6 bases). V dropped 6 bases and J dropped 5 bases, with 16 bases sitting between them. Germline CDR1 and CDR2: DFQATT and SNEGSKA (reference sequence). The CDR3 covers 13 residues. Here the CDR3 DNA reads TGCAGTGCCAGACAGGTTTCTTGGACTGAAGCTTTCTTT. It specifies CSARQVSWTEAFF.

This clonotype was seen many times. The chain has TRBV7-2 and TRBJ2-3; TRBD2 matches at 11 bases. J lost 1 base, V lost 2 bases, and 14 bases had no gene match. Germline V gene lookup returns CDR1 SGHTA and CDR2 FQGNSA. The CDR3 contains 20 residues. The CDR3 DNA is TGTGCCAGCAGCTTAAAGTATTCGCTAGCGGGAGGTTGGGGCACAGATACGCAGTATTTT. Translated, it gives CASSLKYSLAGGWGTDTQYF.

This clonotype was counted ten times or more. The CDR3 loop reads CRGGPNTEAFF. CDR3 DNA: TGCAGAGGTGGCCCGAACACTGAAGCTTTCTTT. This chain uses TRBV20-1 with TRBJ1-1; no clear D. CDR1 DFQATT and CDR2 SNEGSKA come from the germline V gene (reference sequence). This CDR3 contains 11 residues.

The chain is built from TRBV6-2 or TRBV6-3 and TRBJ1-2, with D maybe TRBD1 (5 bases). V lost 5 bases and J lost 7, with 14 bases in between. This CDR3 contains 13 residues. The V gene's germline CDR1 is MNHEY and CDR2 SVGEGT. The CDR3 nucleotides read TGTGCCAGCAGTAACCCGGGGAGGGGTGGCTACACCTTC. Encoded protein: CASSNPGRGGYTF.

This clonotype was counted many times. This rearrangement joins TRBV2 to TRBJ2-1; 7 nucleotides line up with TRBD1. CDR1 and CDR2 (germline): SNHLY, FYNNEI. The CDR3 totals 17 residues. V was pared by 6 bases and J by 5 bases, with 16 bases of the junction left unmatched. CDR3 loop: CASRKSRGTRVNNEQFF. The DNA for the CDR3 is TGTGCCAGCAGGAAGTCCAGGGGGACGAGGGTTAACAATGAGCAGTTCTTC. The variable domain in full, with the rest retrieved from reference TRBV2 and TRBJ2-1, is EPEVTQTPSHQVTQMGQEVILRCVPISNHLYFYWYRQILGQKVEFLVSFYNNEISEKSEIFDDQFSVERPDGSNFTLKIRSTKLEDSAMYFCASRKSRGTRVNNEQFFGPGTRLTVL.

This clonotype came up many times. J is TRBJ1-1 and V is TRBV6-1, with 9 bases aligning to TRBD1. The CDR3 has 16 residues. The germline CDR1 and CDR2 sequences are MNHNS and SASEGT. The V gene end was trimmed by 8 bases and the J gene end by 1 base; junction bases not matched to a gene: 11. The CDR3 DNA sequence: TGTGCCAGCGGTGGGACAGGGAGGGAGGGGAACACTGAAGCTTTCTTT. Translated, it gives CASGGTGREGNTEAFF.

There are many counts of this clonotype. The chain links TRBV6-5 to TRBJ1-6; no reliable D call. The CDR3 contains 16 residues. The germline V gene has CDR1 MNHEY and CDR2 SVGAGI. V shed 2 bases and J shed 9 bases, with 17 bases lying between them. CDR3 in amino acids: CASSYTDYSGGSPLHF. The CDR3 bases are TGTGCCAGCAGTTACACAGACTACTCCGGTGGTTCACCCCTCCACTTT.

At least ten counts were recorded for this clonotype. This sequence joins TRBV5-1 and TRBJ2-7; the D is unclear. Germline CDR1 and CDR2: SGHRS and YFSETQ. V dropped 1 base and J dropped 5 bases, with 10 bases sitting between them. This CDR3 has 13 amino acids. CDR3 region: CASSLSTLDEQYF. As DNA, the CDR3 is TGCGCCAGCAGCTTGAGTACACTCGACGAGCAGTACTTC. Using reference TRBV5-1 and TRBJ2-7 for the parts outside the CDR3, the full variable domain is KAGVTQTPRYLIKTRGQQVTLSCSPISGHRSVSWYQQTPGQGLQFLFEYFSETQRNKGNFPGRFSGRQFSNSRSEMNVSTLELGDSALYLCASSLSTLDEQYFGPGTRLTVT.

This clonotype was seen many times. The V gene is TRBV27, the J gene TRBJ1-2, with D tentatively TRBD1 (5 bases). The V end lost 2 bases, the J end lost 7 bases, and 14 bases lay between the germline ends. Germline CDR1 and CDR2: MNHEY and SMNVEV (reference sequence). The CDR3 has 14 amino acids. CDR3 DNA sequence: TGTGCCAGCAGTTTAGTTGGGGGTCCTGGTGGCTACACCTTC. Translating gives CASSLVGGPGGYTF.

This clonotype appeared a few times. The genes are TRBV19 and TRBJ2-1; TRBD2 matches at 7 bases. Germline V gene sequence: CDR1 LNHDA, CDR2 SQIVND (reference sequence). The CDR3 totals 19 residues. V shed 1 base and J 4 bases; nucleotides not matched to a gene: 16. CDR3 residues: CASSIGGEGGGDSYNEQFF. The DNA of the CDR3 is TGTGCCAGTAGTATAGGGGGGGAGGGTGGCGGGGATTCGTACAATGAGCAGTTCTTC.

This clonotype appeared a few times. The genes are TRBV20-1 and TRBJ2-4, with 8 positions matching TRBD2. Germline CDR1 DFQATT, CDR2 SNEGSKA (reference sequence). The CDR3 sequence is 14 residues long. J gave up 0 bases and V 6 bases, and 4 bases lay outside the gene matches. The chain's CDR3 is CSAYLAGAKNIQYF. Here the CDR3 DNA reads TGCAGTGCCTATCTAGCGGGAGCCAAAAACATTCAGTACTTC.

The V gene is TRBV20-1, the J gene TRBJ1-1; D unclear. CDR3 length: 14 amino acids. Germline-derived CDR1 and CDR2 are DFQATT and SNEGSKA (reference sequence). The V end lost 0 bases, the J end lost 4 bases, and 12 bases lay between the germline ends. The CDR3 here is CSARDPLWGTEAFF. In nucleotides, the CDR3 is TGCAGTGCTAGAGATCCCCTATGGGGCACTGAAGCTTTCTTT.

The chain couples TRBV12-3 or TRBV12-4 to TRBJ2-1; D possibly matches TRBD1 or TRBD2 (6 bases each). The CDR3 has 14 residues. V was pared by 0 bases and J by 8 bases, with 11 bases between. The CDR3: CASSLAGGHDEQFF. CDR3 nucleotide sequence: TGTGCCAGCAGTTTAGCGGGGGGCCACGATGAGCAGTTCTTC.

The J gene is TRBJ2-7, the V gene TRBV10-3; D may match TRBD1 or TRBD2 (5 bases each). Germline CDR1 ENHRY, CDR2 SYGVKD. The CDR3 runs to 13 residues. V was trimmed by 6 bases and J by 9 bases, leaving 18 bases between them. CDR3 coding DNA: TGTGCCATCAGGGGGGTCAGAGGATCGCGGCAGTACTTC. It translates to CAIRGVRGSRQYF.

This clonotype has a count of ten or more. Written as DNA, the CDR3 is TGCAGTGGGGACAGGGGCCGAGGCAATGAGCAGTTCTTC. Translation: CSGDRGRGNEQFF. The chain joins TRBV20-1 to TRBJ2-1, with 10 bases aligning to TRBD1. The germline gives CDR1 DFQATT, CDR2 SNEGSKA (reference sequence). CDR3 length: 13 amino acids. Germline trimming cut 7 bases from V and 6 bases from J; bases unmatched to any gene: 6.

This clonotype was recorded at least ten times. V gene TRBV20-1 combines with J gene TRBJ2-1, with 10 bases that match TRBD2. From germline, CDR1 is DFQATT and CDR2 SNEGSKA (reference sequence). V was pared by 4 bases and J by 6 bases, with 6 bases of the junction left unmatched. The CDR3 covers 14 residues. The CDR3: CSATGLARFNEQFF. For the CDR3, the DNA is TGCAGTGCTACGGGACTAGCGCGCTTCAATGAGCAGTTCTTC.